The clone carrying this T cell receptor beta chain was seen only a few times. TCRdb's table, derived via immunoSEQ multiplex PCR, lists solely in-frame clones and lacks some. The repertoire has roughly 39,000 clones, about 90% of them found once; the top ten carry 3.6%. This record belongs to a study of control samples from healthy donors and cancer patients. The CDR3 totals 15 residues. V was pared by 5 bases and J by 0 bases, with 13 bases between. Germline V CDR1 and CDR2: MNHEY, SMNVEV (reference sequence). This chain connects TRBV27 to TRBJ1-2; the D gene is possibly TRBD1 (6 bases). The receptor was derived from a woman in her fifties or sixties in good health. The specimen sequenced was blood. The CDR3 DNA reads TGTGCCAGCAGTCCCAGAGACAGGCCTAACTATGGCTACACCTTC. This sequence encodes CASSPRDRPNYGYTF.